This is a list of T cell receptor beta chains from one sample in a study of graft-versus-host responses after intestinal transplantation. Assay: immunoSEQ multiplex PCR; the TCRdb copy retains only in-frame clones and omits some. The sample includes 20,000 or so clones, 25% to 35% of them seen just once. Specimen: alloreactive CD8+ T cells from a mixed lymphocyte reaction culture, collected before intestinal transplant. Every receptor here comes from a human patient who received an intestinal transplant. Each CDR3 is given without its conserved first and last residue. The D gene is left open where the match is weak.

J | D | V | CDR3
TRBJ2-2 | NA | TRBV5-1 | ASSWDANTGELF
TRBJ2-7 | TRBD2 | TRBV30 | AGDTSGRGEQY
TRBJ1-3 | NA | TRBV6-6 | ASKRGLSSGNTIY
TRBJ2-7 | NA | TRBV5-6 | ASSDTSYEQY
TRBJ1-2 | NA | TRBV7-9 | ASSLGLAANYGYT
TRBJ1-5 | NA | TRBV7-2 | ASSLQGNQPQH
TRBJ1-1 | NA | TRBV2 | ASSAVGLDMNTEAF
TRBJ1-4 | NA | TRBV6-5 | ASSYAWGTNEKLF
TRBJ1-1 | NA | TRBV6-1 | ASSEWGSGKSTEAF
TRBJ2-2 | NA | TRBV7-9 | ASSLDPSTGELF
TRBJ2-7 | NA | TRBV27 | ASSLYEQY
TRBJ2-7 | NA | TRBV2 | ASSTNQELDTYEQY
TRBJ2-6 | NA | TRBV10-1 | ASSEPPVRVRLWANVLT
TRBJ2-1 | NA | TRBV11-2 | ASYKGGEQF
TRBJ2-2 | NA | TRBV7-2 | ASSLAFGVGTGELF
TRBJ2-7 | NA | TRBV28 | ASSPSGQVYEQY
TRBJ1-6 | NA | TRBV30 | AWTRQGSPLH
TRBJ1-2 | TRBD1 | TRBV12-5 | ASVLLPYPEQGGPYGYT
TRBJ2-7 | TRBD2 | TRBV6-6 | ASSPSTSGYEQY
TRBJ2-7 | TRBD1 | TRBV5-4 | ASSLGTGGYEQY
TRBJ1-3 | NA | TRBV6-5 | ASSYSGDTIY
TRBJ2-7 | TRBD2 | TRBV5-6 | ASSLAYLTSDSYEQY
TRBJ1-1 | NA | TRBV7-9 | ASSAGAGDGTEAF
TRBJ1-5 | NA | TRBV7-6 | ASSRWGGIDQPQH
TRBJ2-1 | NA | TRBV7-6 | ASSLSFPVGNEQF
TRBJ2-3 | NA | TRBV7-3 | ASSFLSGDTDTQY
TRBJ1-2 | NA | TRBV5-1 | ASSSLTGAPSYGYT
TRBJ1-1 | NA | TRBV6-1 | ATWAGNTEAF
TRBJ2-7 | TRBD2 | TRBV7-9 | ASSAPGRAEYEQY
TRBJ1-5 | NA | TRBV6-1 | ASLKSTDSNQPQH
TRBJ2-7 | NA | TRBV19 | ASSFAGPYEQY
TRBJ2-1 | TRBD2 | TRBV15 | ATSRTGSGPENNEQF
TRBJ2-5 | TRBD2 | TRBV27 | ASSFRRGTGLQETQY
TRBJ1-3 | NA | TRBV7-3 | ASSFMQRGNTIY
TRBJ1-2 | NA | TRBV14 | ASSSYMNGYT
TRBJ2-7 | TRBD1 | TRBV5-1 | ASSLTGGSSYEQY
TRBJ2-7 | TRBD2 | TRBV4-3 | ASSQSSGWTYEQY
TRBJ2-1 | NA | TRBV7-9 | ASSPDPGSYNEQF
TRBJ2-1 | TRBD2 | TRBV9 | ASSVNSGTNTYNEQF
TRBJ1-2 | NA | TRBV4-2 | ASSPGNRANYGYT
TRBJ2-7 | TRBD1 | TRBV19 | ASRTGTDSYEQY
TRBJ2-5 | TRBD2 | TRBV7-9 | ASSSGGQETQY
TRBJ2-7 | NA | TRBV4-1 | ASSQVPGLQYEQY
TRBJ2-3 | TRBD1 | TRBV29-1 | SVDPRGLDTDTQY
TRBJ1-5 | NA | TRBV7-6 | ASSLVYSNQPQH
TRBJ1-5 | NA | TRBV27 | ASSLSPSQPQH
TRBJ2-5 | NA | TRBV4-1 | ASSQVRSAQETQY
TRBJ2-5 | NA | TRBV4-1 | ASSQEEGRWGPQY
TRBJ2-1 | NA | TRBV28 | ASSLNEQF
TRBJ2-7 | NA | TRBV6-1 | ASSLYGAYEQY
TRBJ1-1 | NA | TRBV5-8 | ASSPAGTEAF
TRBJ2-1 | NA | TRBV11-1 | ASSLGFGGRERNEQF
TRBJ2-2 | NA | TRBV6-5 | ASSYDDGELF